The present entry profiles one T cell receptor beta chain with its context. Its antigen is currently unknown. Among the donors, all were healthy bone marrow donors. 60 Vbeta and 13 Jbeta primers were used in PCR. Study processing details: Per a later analysis, the number of unique TCR beta chains was approximately 80 million, of which some 10 million were shared. Assay: immunoSEQ multiplex PCR; the TCRdb copy retains only in-frame clones and omits some. The DNA was the basis for D and trimming; V, J and clone size are from that table. The sample lists about 140,000 clones; about two thirds were seen once. This sample is drawn from a study of cytomegalovirus exposure and HLA in healthy donors. V lost 0 bases and J lost 4; bases outside the gene matches: 2. The CDR3 is 15 amino acids. The germline V gene has CDR1 MRHNA and CDR2 SNTAGT. Findings and caveats of the study: Reports indicated that the classifier achieved high specificity and sensitivity in diagnosing cytomegalovirus status.

The chain is built from TRBV6-4 and TRBJ2-3; 9 nucleotides agree with TRBD1. The TCR originated in a man aged 25 to 40 in good health and CMV-seropositive. Sequencing used PBMCs. The CDR3 nucleotides read TGTGCCAGCAGTGACTCGGGACAGGGATCAGATACGCAGTATTTT. It codes for CASSDSGQGSDTQYF.